This T cell receptor beta chain is drawn from a study of T cell responses to AZD1222 COVID-19 vaccine. Method: immunoSEQ multiplex PCR; TCRdb's copy keeps in-frame clones and lacks some. The sample includes 100,000 to 120,000 clones, about 94% of them seen just once. General study points: Repertoires were sampled only after the peak T cell response.

V was clipped by 5 bases and J by 2 bases, with 13 bases between them. Looked up from germline, CDR1 is MNHEY and CDR2 is SMNVEV (reference sequence). The CDR3 runs to 14 residues. Worth noting for this clone: What it binds is not known.

Source: peripheral blood, taken 28 days after the second AZD1222 dose. The gene calls are TRBV27 and TRBJ2-7, with a weak D call TRBD1 (5 bases). The sequence was obtained from an adult who received the AZD1222 COVID-19 vaccine. DNA of the CDR3: TGTGCCAGCAGTCTTTTTCAGGGCCCCTACGAGCAGTACTTC. It codes for CASSLFQGPYEQYF.